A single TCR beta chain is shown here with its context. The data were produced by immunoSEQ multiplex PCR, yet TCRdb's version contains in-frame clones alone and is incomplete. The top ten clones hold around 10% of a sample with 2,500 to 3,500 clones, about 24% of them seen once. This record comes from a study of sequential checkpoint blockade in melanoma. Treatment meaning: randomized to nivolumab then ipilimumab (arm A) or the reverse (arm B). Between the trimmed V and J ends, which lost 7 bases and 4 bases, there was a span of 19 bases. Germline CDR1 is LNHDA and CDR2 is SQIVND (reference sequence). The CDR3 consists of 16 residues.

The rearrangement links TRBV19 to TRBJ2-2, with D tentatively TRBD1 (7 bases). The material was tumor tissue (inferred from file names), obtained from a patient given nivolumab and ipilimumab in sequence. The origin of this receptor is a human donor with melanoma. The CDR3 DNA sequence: TGTGCCAGTACGAGGGGCGGGGACAGATCCACCGGGGAGCTGTTTTTT. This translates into CASTRGGDRSTGELFF.